This T cell receptor beta chain was captured in a study of T cells in Graves' hyperthyroidism and ophthalmopathy. Amplified regions were TCR beta CDR3 sequences from RNA transcripts. The TCR CDR3 was amplified in a first-round RT-PCR using the HTBI primer set. Using its own MiXCR run on the multiplex PCR reads, TCRdb lists one record per CDR3 protein. The repertoire holds 400,000 or so distinct CDR3 sequences, with over 13% as singletons. Germline V gene lookup returns CDR1 GTSNPN and CDR2 SVGIG (reference sequence). The CDR3 sequence is 11 residues long. Enrolled ophthalmopathy patients presented with a Clinical Activity Score of at least 3, a NOSPECS grade of at least 4, and disease duration under 3 months. Every diagnosis used clinical symptoms, serum thyroxine and TRAb, thyroid ultrasound and orbital computed tomography. This clonotype was counted between two and nine times. Germline and junction disagree at one end, which may indicate a read error.

The clonotype comes from a man aged 45-65 years with Graves' ophthalmopathy. The chain links TRBV30 to TRBJ2-5, with D perhaps matching TRBD1 (5 bases). Sample: blood. The CDR3 loop is CAWSLGQGDHF. The CDR3, as DNA: TGTGCCTGGAGTTTAGGGCAGGGTGACCACTTC.